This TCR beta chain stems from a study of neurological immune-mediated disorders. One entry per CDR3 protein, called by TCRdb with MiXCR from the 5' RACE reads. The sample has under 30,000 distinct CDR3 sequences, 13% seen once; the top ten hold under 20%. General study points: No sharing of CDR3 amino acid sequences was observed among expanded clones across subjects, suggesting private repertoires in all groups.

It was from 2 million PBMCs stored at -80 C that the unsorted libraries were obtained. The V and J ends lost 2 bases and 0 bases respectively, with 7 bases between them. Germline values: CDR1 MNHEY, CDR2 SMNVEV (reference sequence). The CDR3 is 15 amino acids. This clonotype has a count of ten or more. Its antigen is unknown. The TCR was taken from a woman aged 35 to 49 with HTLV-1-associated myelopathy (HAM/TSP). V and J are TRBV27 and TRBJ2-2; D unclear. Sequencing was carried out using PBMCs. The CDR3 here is CASSLGRPNTGELFF. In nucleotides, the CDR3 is TGTGCCAGCAGTTTAGGCCGTCCGAACACCGGGGAGCTGTTTTTT.